This TCR beta chain was observed in a study of blood T cell repertoires in COVID-19. Across the whole study: COVID-19 samples, acute and convalescent, were from the United States, Italy and Spain.

In the source study's methods: The authors estimated nucleated cell counts from reference gene primer amplification. Some clones are missing from TCRdb's copy, which holds only in-frame ones; the method was immunoSEQ multiplex PCR. V, J and clone size were drawn from that table, and D and trimming were deduced from the DNA. The data hold about 24,000 clones, with around nine tenths observed a single time. This CDR3 has 11 amino acids. The germline V gene encodes CDR1 SNHLY and CDR2 FYNNEI. V dropped 7 bases and J dropped 8 bases, with 11 bases sitting between them. This chain joins TRBV2 and TRBJ1-2; no definite D call. Sequenced: peripheral blood. This TCR came from a man aged 45-60 years with active COVID-19. Here the CDR3 reads CASTEKAGYTF. The DNA for the CDR3 is TGTGCCAGCACCGAAAAAGCCGGCTACACCTTC.